This T cell receptor (beta chain) originates from a study of blood T cell repertoires in COVID-19. Study as a whole: T cells, B-cell-depleted T cells, or PBMCs supplied cDNA or gDNA.

Germline loops: CDR1 SGHTA, CDR2 FQGNSA. The V end was cut by 6 bases, the J end by 12 bases, with 20 bases between. The CDR3 consists of 13 residues. Original processing methods: Reference gene primer amplification yielded estimated nucleated cell counts. The repertoire was sequenced with immunoSEQ multiplex PCR; TCRdb's copy has only in-frame clones and lacks some. D and trimming were read from the DNA, whereas the V and J calls and clone size are those reported in that table. The sample lists fewer than 250,000 clones; about 93% were seen once. Seattle's cohort entered during active infection and was followed longitudinally.

The clonotype was recovered from a man in his fifties or sixties with COVID-19, enrolled during active disease. The sequencing sample was made of peripheral blood. The V gene is TRBV7-2, the J gene TRBJ2-5; D gene unclear. The CDR3 sequence: CASSRLGAYDKYF. The CDR3 DNA reads as TGTGCCAGCAGTCGCCTGGGCGCGTATGATAAGTACTTC.